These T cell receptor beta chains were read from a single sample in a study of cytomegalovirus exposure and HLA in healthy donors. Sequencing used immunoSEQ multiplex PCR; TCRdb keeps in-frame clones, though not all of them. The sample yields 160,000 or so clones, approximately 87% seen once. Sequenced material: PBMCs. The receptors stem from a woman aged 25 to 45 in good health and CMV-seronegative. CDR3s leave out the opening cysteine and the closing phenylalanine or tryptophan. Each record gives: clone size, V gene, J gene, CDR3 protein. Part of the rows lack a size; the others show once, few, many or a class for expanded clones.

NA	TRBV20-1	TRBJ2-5	SVQGQETQY
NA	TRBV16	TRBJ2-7	ASSQSQVGGEQY
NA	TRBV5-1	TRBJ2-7	ASSWRQNSYEQY
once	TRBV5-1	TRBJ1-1	ASSFWTENTEAF
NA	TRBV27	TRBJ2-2	ASSFRWGGTGELF
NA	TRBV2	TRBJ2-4	ASSEGTGKAKNIQY
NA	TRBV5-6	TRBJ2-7	ASSLPGQSSNEQY
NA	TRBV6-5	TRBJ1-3	ASKLGQGSGNTIY
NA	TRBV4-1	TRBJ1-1	ASSQPRQMNTEAF
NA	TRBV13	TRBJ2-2	ASSPSSGGLGTGELF
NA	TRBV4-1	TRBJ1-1	ASSQAGLDTEAF
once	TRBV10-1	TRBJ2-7	ASSESASYEQY
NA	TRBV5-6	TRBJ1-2	ASSLRRGQGYT
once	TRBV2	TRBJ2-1	ASSEIGTSSFNEQF
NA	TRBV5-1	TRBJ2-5	ASSFGERSQETQY
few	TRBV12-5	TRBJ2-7	ASGQVRGEQY
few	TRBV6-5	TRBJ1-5	ASRDAGNYQPQH
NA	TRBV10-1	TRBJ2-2	ASSVQGTGELF
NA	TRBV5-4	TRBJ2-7	ASSLASGGFYEQY
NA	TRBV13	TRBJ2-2	ASSFSPWTSGEGANTGELF
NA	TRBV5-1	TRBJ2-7	ASSLEGQTAYEQY
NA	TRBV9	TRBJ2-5	ASSPVGAAYQETQY
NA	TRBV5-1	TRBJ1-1	ASKIGGNTEAF
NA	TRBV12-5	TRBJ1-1	ASGRARDILNTEAF
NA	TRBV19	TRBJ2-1	ASSISGAGYNEQF
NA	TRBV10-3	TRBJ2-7	AISAPNRGSTYEQY
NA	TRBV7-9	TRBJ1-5	ASSSAGDYQPQH
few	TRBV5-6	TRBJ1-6	ASSRLWTADNSPLH
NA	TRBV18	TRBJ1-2	ASSLARGGDGYT
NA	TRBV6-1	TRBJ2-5	ASTGARETQY
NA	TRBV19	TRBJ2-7	ATTRGAGSSYEQY
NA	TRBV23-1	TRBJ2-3	ASSQCIGANTDTQY
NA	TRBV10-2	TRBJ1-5	ASRIAGLGQPQH
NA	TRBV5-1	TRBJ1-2	ASSLVGTRNYGYT
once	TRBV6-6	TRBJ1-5	ASIYDRGQPQH
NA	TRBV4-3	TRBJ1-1	ASSQHYQERLNTEAF
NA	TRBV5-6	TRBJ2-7	ASRPGQGTYEQY
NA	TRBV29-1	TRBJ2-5	SATGGAVGETQY
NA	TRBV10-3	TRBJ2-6	AISEDFRGGDSGANVLT
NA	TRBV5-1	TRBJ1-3	ASSVTGPGGNTIY
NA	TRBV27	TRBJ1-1	ASSGYMNTEAF
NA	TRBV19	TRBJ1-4	ASSILRGQAEGEKLF
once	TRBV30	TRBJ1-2	AWSQTGGYGYT
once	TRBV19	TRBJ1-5	ASSAGQPQH
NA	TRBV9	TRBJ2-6	ASSVGVGQGANVLT
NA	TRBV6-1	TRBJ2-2	ASSSKTGELF
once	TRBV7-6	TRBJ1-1	ASSLSGWTEAF
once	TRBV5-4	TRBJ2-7	ASSFGRGAEQY
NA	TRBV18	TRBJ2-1	ASSPRLLPYNEQF
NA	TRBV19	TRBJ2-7	ASSIADSYEQY
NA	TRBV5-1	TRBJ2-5	ASSGQGQETQY
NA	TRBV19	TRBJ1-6	ASSLTGTGVISPLH
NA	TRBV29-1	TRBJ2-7	SAAGSSYEQY